This T cell receptor (beta chain) was profiled in a study of blood T cell repertoires in COVID-19. Study overall: Samples of COVID-19 (acute and convalescent) were obtained from the United States, Italy and Spain. Nucleic acid was either cDNA or gDNA, and it came from T cells, B-cell-depleted T cells, or PBMCs.

The V and J ends lost 4 bases and 1 base, in that order; junction bases with no gene match: 1. CDR1 and CDR2 from the germline V gene are LNHDA and SQIVND (reference sequence). This CDR3 spans 13 amino acids. How the authors handled the data: The assay estimated nucleated cells by amplifying reference gene primers. The protocol was immunoSEQ multiplex PCR, while the TCRdb copy is restricted to in-frame clones and leaves out a portion. The V and J calls and clone size were taken over from that table, and D and trimming were inferred from the DNA. The table lists 95,000 to 100,000 clones, around 84% of them singletons, with more than 1.5% in the top ten.

V and J are TRBV19 and TRBJ2-7; 7 bases are a match to TRBD2. The sequenced sample consisted of peripheral blood. This receptor was identified in a woman aged 65 to 85 with active or convalescent COVID-19. CDR3: CASSKLASYEQYF. CDR3 sequence (DNA): TGTGCCAGTAGTAAACTAGCGTCCTACGAGCAGTACTTC. The whole variable domain, filled in from reference TRBV19 and TRBJ2-7, reads DGGITQSPKYLFRKEGQNVTLSCEQNLNHDAMYWYRQDPGQGLRLIYYSQIVNDFQKGDIAEGYSVSREKKESFPLTVTSAQKNPTAFYLCASSKLASYEQYFGPGTRLTVT.